The following is a TCR beta chain sequence with its context. This clonotype was seen many times. Its antigen remains unidentified. Base-call qualities are not available, and no considerably larger clone is one nucleotide away. This sample stems from a study of T cell repertoires in cytomegalovirus infection (dated by TCRdb to between 2017 and 2020). As for the study more broadly: Alongside well-studied HLA-B-restricted epitopes, the peptide stimulations were aimed at recently identified HLA-C-restricted CMV epitopes, whose presentation resists viral immunomodulation. Because public TCR beta signatures pointed to carriage of CMV infection together with the matching HLA type, the HLA type of each donor mattered for the analysis. Points the paper makes about the study in general: In both this cohort and an independent cohort of some 350 donors, the cumulative frequency of public TCR beta family members distinguished carriers of CMV infection plus the relevant HLA type. The ex vivo response was dominated by HLA-C-restricted CMV-specific TCR beta clonotypes, which also provided the single most frequent clonotype in two of eight donors.

The treatment or condition label for this specimen denotes: in vitro stimulation with specific CMV peptide epitopes to enrich CMV-specific T cells. CDR1 and CDR2 (SGHTA, FQGNSA) derive from the germline V gene. From its cysteine to its phenylalanine, the CDR3 spans 16 amino acids. Kept here is only the CDR3 DNA, which spans 48 bases and is read in frame from base 1. Unmatched junction bases come to 2, with V trimmed by 1 base and J by 2 bases. Reads for this sample came from an Illumina HiSeq 1500. The public reads were run again by TCRdb, first through fastp at Q25 and then through MiXCR, and only productive beta chains were kept. Each record represents a unique CDR3 protein, reported with the most common genes and DNA among its rows. The sample has roughly 990,000 distinct CDR3 sequences on record, approximately 30% of them singletons. The top ten hold about an eighth of the sample.

The rearrangement combines TRBV7-2 with TRBJ2-3; 11 of the junction bases match TRBD2. The clonotype was recovered from a human donor in good health (CMV status not recorded). Some clones in this sample may be carry-over from other donors' samples. The sequencing here drew on cultured CD8+ T cells from PBMCs, taken from culture after CMV antigen stimulation. The CDR3 is CASSLVAGGITDTQYF. At the DNA level, the sequence is TGTGCCAGCAGCTTAGTAGCGGGGGGGATCACAGATACGCAGTATTTT.